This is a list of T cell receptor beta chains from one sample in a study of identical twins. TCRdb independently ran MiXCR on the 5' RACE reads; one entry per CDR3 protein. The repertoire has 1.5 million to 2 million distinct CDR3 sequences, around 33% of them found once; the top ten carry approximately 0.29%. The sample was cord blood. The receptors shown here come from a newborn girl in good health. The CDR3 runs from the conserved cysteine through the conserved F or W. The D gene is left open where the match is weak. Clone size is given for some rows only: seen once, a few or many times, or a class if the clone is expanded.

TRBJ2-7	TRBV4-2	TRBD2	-	CASRAREDAYEQYF	TGTGCCAGCAGGGCGCGGGAGGACGCCTACGAGCAGTACTTC
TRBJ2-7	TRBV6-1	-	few	CASSRAAGYEQYF	TGTGCCAGCAGCCGAGCGGCGGGGTACGAGCAGTACTTC
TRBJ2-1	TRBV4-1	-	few	CASSQQYRAEQFF	TGCGCCAGCAGCCAACAGTACCGGGCCGAGCAGTTCTTC
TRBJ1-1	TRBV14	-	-	CASSQAGYEAFF	TGTGCCAGCAGCCAAGCCGGGTATGAAGCTTTCTTT
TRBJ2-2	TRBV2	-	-	CASSTPWGVTGELFF	TGTGCCAGCAGCACCCCTTGGGGCGTCACCGGGGAGCTGTTTTTT
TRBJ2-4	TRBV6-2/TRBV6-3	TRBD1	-	CASSGQGSLPAKNIQYF	TGTGCCAGCAGCGGACAGGGTTCGCTGCCAGCCAAAAACATTCAGTACTTC
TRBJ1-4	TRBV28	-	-	CASTNPGGGRREKLFF	TGTGCCAGCACCAACCCCGGGGGGGGGAGAAGAGAAAAACTGTTTTTT
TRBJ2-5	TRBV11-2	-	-	CASLRPGRRETQYF	TGTGCCAGCCTTAGACCCGGGCGCCGGGAGACCCAGTACTTC
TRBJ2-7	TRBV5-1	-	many	CASTPRAHSSYEQYF	TGCGCCAGCACCCCCCGGGCACATAGCTCCTACGAGCAGTACTTC
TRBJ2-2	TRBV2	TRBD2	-	CASSESSGRAGELFF	TGTGCCAGCAGTGAATCCAGCGGGAGGGCCGGGGAGCTGTTTTTT
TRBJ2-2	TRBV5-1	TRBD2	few	CASSVTSGTNTGELFF	TGCGCCAGCAGCGTGACTAGCGGGACGAACACCGGGGAGCTGTTTTTT
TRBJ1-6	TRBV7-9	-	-	CASSLPGEDSYNSPLHF	TGTGCCAGCAGCCTTCCAGGGGAAGACTCCTATAATTCACCCCTCCACTTT
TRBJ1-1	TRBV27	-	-	CASSLPGSNTEAFF	TGTGCCAGCAGTTTACCGGGCTCGAACACTGAAGCTTTCTTT
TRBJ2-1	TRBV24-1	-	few	CATSTEGNEQFF	TGTGCCACCAGCACCGAAGGCAATGAGCAGTTCTTC
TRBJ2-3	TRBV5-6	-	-	CASSIDSSDTQYF	TGTGCCAGCAGCATAGATAGTTCAGATACGCAGTATTTT
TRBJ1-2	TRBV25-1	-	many	CASSEYRVGGYTF	TGTGCCAGCAGTGAATATCGAGTGGGTGGCTACACCTTC
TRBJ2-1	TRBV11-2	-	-	CASSLVLKGPIYNEQFF	TGTGCCAGCAGCTTAGTTCTCAAGGGTCCTATCTACAATGAGCAGTTCTTC
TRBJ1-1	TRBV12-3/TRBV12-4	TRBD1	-	CASSLRQGRNTEAFF	TGTGCCAGCAGTCTTCGACAGGGAAGGAACACTGAAGCTTTCTTT
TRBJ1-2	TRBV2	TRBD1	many	CASSAGGNYGYTF	TGTGCCAGCAGTGCAGGGGGTAACTATGGCTACACCTTC
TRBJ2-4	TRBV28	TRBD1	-	CASSLYRGNIQYF	TGTGCCAGCAGTTTATACAGGGGGAACATTCAGTACTTC
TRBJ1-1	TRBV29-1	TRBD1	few	CSIGQGFGEAFF	TGCAGCATAGGACAGGGATTTGGCGAAGCTTTCTTT
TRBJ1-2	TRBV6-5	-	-	CASRRTVLSGYTF	TGTGCCAGCAGGAGGACAGTACTAAGTGGCTACACCTTC
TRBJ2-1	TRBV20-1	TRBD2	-	CSATPGGHNEQFF	TGCAGTGCTACCCCGGGGGGACACAATGAGCAGTTCTTC
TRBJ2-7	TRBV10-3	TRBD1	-	CAISYRGNSYEQYF	TGTGCCATCAGTTACAGGGGAAATTCCTACGAGCAGTACTTC
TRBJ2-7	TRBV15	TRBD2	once	CATSPYSGRGDEQYF	TGTGCCACCAGCCCATATAGCGGGAGAGGGGATGAGCAGTACTTC
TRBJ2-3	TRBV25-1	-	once	CASSEWKTTDTQYF	TGTGCCAGCAGTGAATGGAAAACCACAGATACGCAGTATTTT
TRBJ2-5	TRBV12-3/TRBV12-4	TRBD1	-	CASSSMSHRGQRETQYF	TGTGCCAGCAGTTCGATGAGTCACAGGGGCCAGCGGGAGACCCAGTACTTC
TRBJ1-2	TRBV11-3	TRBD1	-	CASSLKGQGGYTF	TGTGCCAGCAGCTTAAAGGGACAGGGAGGCTACACCTTC
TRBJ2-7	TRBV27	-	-	CASSSLGGSSYNEQYF	TGTGCCAGCAGTTCTCTCGGGGGTAGCTCCTACAATGAGCAGTACTTC
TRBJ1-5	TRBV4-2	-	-	CASSQEKGRQPQHF	TGTGCCAGCAGCCAAGAGAAGGGCCGTCAGCCCCAGCATTTT
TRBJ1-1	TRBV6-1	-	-	CASFPGGGVTEAFF	TGTGCCAGCTTCCCCGGGGGGGGGGTCACTGAAGCTTTCTTT
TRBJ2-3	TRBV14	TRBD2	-	CASSKTSGDGTDTQYF	TGTGCCAGCAGCAAGACTAGCGGGGATGGAACGGATACGCAGTATTTT
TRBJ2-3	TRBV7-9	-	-	CASSFTRIVPDTQYF	TGTGCCAGCAGCTTCACCCGGATAGTCCCAGATACGCAGTATTTT
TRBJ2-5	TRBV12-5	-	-	CASGLVRVRQETQYF	TGTGCTAGTGGTTTGGTACGAGTTCGGCAAGAGACCCAGTACTTC
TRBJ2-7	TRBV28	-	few	CASRPGTLPYEQYF	TGTGCCAGCAGGCCCGGGACTCTTCCCTACGAGCAGTACTTC
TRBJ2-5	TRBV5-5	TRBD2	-	CASSLTPSGLAGGQEQYF	TGTGCCAGCAGCTTGACACCATCGGGACTAGCGGGCGGGCAGGAGCAGTACTTC
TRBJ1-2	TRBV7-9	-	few	CASSLGRQVYGYTF	TGTGCCAGCAGCTTAGGAAGACAGGTTTATGGCTACACCTTC
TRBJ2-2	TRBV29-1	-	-	CSVGDDRNTGELFF	TGCAGCGTTGGGGACGACAGGAACACCGGGGAGCTGTTTTTT
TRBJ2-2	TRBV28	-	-	CASSLTRGPPGELFF	TGTGCCAGCAGTTTAACTAGAGGACCCCCCGGGGAGCTGTTTTTT
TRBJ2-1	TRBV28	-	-	CASSLERYEQFF	TGTGCCAGCAGTTTGGAGCGTTATGAGCAGTTCTTC
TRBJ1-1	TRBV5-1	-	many	CASSPGVNTEAFF	TGTGCCAGCAGTCCCGGGGTGAACACTGAAGCTTTCTTT
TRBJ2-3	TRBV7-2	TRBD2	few	CASSPREGRTDTQYF	TGTGCCAGCAGCCCGCGGGAGGGTCGCACAGATACGCAGTATTTT
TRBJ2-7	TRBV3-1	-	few	CASSQDLASGSYNEQYF	TGTGCCAGCAGCCAAGATCTGGCGTCAGGCTCCTACAATGAGCAGTACTTC
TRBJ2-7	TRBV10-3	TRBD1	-	CAISESETGRSYEQYF	TGTGCCATCAGTGAAAGTGAGACAGGGCGCTCCTACGAGCAGTACTTC
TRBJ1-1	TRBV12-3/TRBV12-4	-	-	CASSLLGLGEAFF	TGTGCCAGCAGTTTATTAGGGCTTGGTGAAGCTTTCTTT
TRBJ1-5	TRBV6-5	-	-	CASARVGNQPQHF	TGTGCCAGCGCCCGGGTCGGCAATCAGCCCCAGCATTTT
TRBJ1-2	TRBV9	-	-	CASTHIEGGYTF	TGTGCCAGCACCCACATCGAGGGCGGCTACACCTTC
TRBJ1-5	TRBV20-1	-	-	CSASPESNQPQHF	TGCAGTGCTAGTCCTGAGAGCAATCAGCCCCAGCATTTT
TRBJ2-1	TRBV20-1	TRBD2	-	CSARDPLAGSYNEQFF	TGCAGTGCTAGAGACCCCCTAGCGGGGAGCTACAATGAGCAGTTCTTC
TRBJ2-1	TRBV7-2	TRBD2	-	CASSRTSGISEQFF	TGTGCCAGCAGCCGGACTAGCGGGATTAGTGAGCAGTTCTTC
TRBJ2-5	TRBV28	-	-	CASSLNSGGPGNEQYF	TGTGCCAGCAGTTTAAATTCCGGAGGGCCCGGCAATGAGCAGTACTTC
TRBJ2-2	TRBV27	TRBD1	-	CASSLDRPYFGELFF	TGTGCCAGCAGTTTGGACAGGCCTTACTTTGGGGAGCTGTTTTTT
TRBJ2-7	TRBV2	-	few	CASSANGPYEQYF	TGTGCCAGCAGTGCGAATGGTCCCTACGAGCAGTACTTC
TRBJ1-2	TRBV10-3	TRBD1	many	CAISRQGHGYTF	TGTGCCATCAGTAGACAGGGACATGGCTACACCTTC